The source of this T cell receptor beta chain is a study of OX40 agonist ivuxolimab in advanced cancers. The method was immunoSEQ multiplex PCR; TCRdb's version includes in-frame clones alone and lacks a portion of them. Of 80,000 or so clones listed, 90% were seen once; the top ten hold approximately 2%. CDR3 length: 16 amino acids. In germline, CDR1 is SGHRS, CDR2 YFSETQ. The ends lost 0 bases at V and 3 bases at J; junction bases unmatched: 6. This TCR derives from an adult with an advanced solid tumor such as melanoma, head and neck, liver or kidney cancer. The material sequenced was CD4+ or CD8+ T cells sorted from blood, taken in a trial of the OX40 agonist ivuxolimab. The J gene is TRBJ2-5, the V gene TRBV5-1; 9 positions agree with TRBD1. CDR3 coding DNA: TGCGCCAGCAGCTTGGATCACAGGGGGCCGGAAGAGACCCAGTACTTC. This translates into CASSLDHRGPEETQYF.